This T cell receptor (beta chain) derives from a study of T cells after yellow fever vaccination. Looking at the study overall: Fractions with few cells were prepared using SMART-Seq v4 Ultra Low Input.

The CDR3 is 16 residues long. The ends lost 3 bases at V and 8 bases at J; junction bases unmatched: 6. Germline CDR1 SGHVS, CDR2 FNYEAQ. About this clonotype: Its antigen is as yet unknown.

UMIs were added to TCR cDNA along with a universal primer site when it was made by 5'RACE template switching. MiXCR was run by TCRdb on the 5' RACE reads, yielding one entry per CDR3 protein. The sample carries approximately 130,000 distinct CDR3 sequences, 13% to 15% recorded once. Study results and caveats: Researchers report a weaker secondary response that nonetheless peaked faster, day 5 versus 15. Abundant clonotypes from the bulk population could contaminate FACS-sorted repertoires.

Sequencing was performed on CD8+ T cells sorted from PBMCs, taken 5 days after the yellow fever booster vaccination. The rearrangement uses TRBV7-6 and TRBJ1-6, with 11 bases fitting TRBD1. This receptor was taken from a man aged 18 to 29 who received the YFV17D yellow fever vaccine. This CDR3 is CASSLDPGQGDSPLHF. CDR3 in DNA: TGTGCCAGCAGCTTGGATCCGGGACAGGGGGATTCACCCCTCCACTTT.